This T cell receptor (beta chain) emerged from a study of blood T cell repertoires in COVID-19. Across the study: Collection of acute and convalescent COVID-19 samples took place in the United States, Italy and Spain. In each case, the material was cDNA or gDNA derived from T cells, B-cell-depleted T cells, or PBMCs.

Original handling: Counts of nucleated cells, estimated from reference gene primer amplification, were obtained. The assay was immunoSEQ multiplex PCR, and TCRdb's table has in-frame clones only and misses some. The DNA was the basis for D and trimming; V, J and clone size are from that table. The sample lists approximately 150,000 clones, about four fifths occurring once. In Seattle, patients joined the study during active infection and were tracked longitudinally. CDR1 is LNHDA and CDR2 is SQIVND in the germline V gene (reference sequence). The CDR3 runs 12 residues. The V and J ends lost 3 bases and 1 base respectively, with 3 bases between them.

This TCR was sampled from a woman of 80 years or more with COVID-19, enrolled during active disease. The J gene is TRBJ1-2, the V gene TRBV19; D call uncertain. Sequencing was done on a sample of peripheral blood. The CDR3 region has the DNA TGTGCCAGTAGTATCAATAACTATGGCTACACCTTC. The encoded protein is CASSINNYGYTF. The full variable domain, with the rest looked up from reference TRBV19 and TRBJ1-2, is DGGITQSPKYLFRKEGQNVTLSCEQNLNHDAMYWYRQDPGQGLRLIYYSQIVNDFQKGDIAEGYSVSREKKESFPLTVTSAQKNPTAFYLCASSINNYGYTFGSGTRLTVV.